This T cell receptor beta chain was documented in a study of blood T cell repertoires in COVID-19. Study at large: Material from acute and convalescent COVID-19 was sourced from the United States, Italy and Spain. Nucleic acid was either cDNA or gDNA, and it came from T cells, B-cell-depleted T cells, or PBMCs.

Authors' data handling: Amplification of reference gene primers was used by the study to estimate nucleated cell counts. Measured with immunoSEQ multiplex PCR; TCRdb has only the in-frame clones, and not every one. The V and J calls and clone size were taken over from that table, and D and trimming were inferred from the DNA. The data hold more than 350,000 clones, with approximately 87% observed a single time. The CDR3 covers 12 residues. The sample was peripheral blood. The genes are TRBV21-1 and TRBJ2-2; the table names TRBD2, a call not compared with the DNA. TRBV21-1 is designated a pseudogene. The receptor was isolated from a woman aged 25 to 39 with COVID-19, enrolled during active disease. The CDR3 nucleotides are TGTGCGCCGGGGGCGAACACCGGGGAGCTGTTTTTT. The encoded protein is CAPGANTGELFF.